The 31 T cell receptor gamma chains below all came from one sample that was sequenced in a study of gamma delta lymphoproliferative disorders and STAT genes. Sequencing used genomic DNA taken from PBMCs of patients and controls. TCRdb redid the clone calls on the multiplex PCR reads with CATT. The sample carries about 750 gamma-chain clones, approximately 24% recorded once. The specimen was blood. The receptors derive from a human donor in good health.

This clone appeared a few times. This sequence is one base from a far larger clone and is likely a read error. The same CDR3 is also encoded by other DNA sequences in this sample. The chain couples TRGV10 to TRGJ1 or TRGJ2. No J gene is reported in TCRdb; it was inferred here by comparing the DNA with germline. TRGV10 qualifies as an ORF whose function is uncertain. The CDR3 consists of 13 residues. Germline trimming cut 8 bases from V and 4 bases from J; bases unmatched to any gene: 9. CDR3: CAAWDSRYYKKLF. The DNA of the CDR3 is TGTGCTGCGTGGGACTCGAGATATTATAAGAAACTCTTT.

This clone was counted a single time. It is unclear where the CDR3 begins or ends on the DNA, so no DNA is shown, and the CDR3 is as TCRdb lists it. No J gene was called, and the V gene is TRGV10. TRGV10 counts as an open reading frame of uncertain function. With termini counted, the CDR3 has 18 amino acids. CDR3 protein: CAAWDPLLRNSLAVEQHF.

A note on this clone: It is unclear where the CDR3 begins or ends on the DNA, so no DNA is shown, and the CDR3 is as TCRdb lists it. CDR3: CATGAGVIRNSLAVEQHF. V gene TRGV8 was called; the J gene was not. Germline V gene sequence: CDR1 VENAVY, CDR2 YDSYNSRV. The CDR3 extends over 18 residues, inclusive of both ends.

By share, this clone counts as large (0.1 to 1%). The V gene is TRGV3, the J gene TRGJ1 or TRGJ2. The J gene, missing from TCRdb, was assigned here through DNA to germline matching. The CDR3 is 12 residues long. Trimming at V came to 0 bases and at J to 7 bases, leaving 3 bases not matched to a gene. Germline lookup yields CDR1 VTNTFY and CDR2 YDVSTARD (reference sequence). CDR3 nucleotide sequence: TGTGCCACCTGGGACAGGCGCTATAAGAAACTCTTT. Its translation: CATWDRRYKKLF.

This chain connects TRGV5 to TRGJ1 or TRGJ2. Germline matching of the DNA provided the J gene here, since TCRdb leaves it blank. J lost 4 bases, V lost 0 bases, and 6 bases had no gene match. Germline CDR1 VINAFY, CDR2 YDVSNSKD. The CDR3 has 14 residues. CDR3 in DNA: TGTGCCACCTGGGACAGGCGGGGCTATTATAAGAAACTCTTT. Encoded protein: CATWDRRGYYKKLF.

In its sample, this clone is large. CDR3 nucleotide sequence: TGTGCTGCGTGGGATTCCATTTATTATAAGAAACTCTTT. Protein product: CAAWDSIYYKKLF. The chain employs TRGV10 and TRGJ1 or TRGJ2. TCRdb offers no J gene call, so here the DNA was matched to germline to obtain one. TRGV10 is treated as an ORF (open reading frame) with a function not yet certain. V was clipped by 8 bases and J by 3 bases; unmatched bases: 8. The CDR3 covers 13 residues.

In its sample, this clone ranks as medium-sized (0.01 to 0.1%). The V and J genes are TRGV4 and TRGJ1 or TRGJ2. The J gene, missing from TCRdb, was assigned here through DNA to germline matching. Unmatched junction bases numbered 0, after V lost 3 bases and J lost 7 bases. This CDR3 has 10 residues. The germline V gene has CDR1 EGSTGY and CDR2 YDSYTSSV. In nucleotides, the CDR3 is TGTGCCACCTGGGATTATAAGAAACTCTTT. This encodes CATWDYKKLF.

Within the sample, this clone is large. CDR3 in DNA: TGTGCCACCTGGGACGGGTTTCATAAGAAACTCTTT. It yields the protein CATWDGFHKKLF. V usage is TRGV4 and J usage is TRGJ1 or TRGJ2. In the absence of a J gene in TCRdb, the DNA was matched to germline to assign it here. Germline V CDR1 and CDR2: EGSTGY, YDSYTSSV. V was pared by 4 bases and J by 8 bases, with 8 bases of the junction left unmatched. This CDR3 region has 12 residues.

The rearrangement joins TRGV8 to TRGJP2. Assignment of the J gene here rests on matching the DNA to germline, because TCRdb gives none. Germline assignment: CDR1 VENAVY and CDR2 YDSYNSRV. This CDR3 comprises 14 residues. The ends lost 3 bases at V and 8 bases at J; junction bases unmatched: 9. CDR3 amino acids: CATWDRYGDWIKTF. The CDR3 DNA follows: TGTGCCACCTGGGATCGGTACGGGGATTGGATCAAGACGTTT.

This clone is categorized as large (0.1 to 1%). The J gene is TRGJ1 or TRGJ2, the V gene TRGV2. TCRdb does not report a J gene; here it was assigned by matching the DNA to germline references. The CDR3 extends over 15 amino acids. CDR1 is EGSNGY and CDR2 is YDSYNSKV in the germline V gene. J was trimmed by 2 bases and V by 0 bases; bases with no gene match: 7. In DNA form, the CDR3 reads TGTGCCACCTGGGACGGGGCTGGAGATTATTATAAGAAACTCTTT. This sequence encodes CATWDGAGDYYKKLF.

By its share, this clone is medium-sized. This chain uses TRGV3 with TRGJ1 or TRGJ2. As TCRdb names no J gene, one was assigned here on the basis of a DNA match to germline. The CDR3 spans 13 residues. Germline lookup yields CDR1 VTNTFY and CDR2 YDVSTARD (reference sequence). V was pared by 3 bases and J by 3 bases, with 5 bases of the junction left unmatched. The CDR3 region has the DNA TGTGCCACCTGGGACGAACCTTATTATAAGAAACTCTTT. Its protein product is CATWDEPYYKKLF.

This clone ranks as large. The CDR3 sequence is CATWDGIHSSDWIKTF. The CDR3 DNA sequence: TGTGCCACCTGGGACGGGATCCATAGTAGTGATTGGATCAAGACGTTT. The chain combines TRGV2 with TRGJP2. TCRdb gives no J gene; it was assigned here by matching the DNA to germline. Germline loops: CDR1 EGSNGY, CDR2 YDSYNSKV. J was trimmed by 0 bases and V by 0 bases; bases with no gene match: 4. This CDR3 comprises 16 residues.

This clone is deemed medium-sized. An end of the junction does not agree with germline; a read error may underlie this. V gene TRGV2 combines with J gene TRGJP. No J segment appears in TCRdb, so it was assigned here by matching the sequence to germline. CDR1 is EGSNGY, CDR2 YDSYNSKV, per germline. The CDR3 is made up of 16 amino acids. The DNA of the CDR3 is TGTGCCACCTGGGACGGGCGAGAGTTGGGCAAAAAAATCAAGGTATTT. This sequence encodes CATWDGRELGKKIKVF.

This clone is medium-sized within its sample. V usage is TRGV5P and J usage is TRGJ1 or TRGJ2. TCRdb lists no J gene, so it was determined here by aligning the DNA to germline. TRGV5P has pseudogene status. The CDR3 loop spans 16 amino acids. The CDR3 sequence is CATWGIKNSNYYKKLF. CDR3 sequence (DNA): TGTGCCACCTGGGGCATAAAAAATTCGAATTATTATAAGAAACTCTTT.

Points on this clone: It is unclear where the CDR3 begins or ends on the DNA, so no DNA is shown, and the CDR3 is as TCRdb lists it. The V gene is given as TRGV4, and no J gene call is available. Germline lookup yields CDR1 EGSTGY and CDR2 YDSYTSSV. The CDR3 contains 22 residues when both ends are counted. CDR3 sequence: CATWDKSGGIIIRNSLAVEQHF.

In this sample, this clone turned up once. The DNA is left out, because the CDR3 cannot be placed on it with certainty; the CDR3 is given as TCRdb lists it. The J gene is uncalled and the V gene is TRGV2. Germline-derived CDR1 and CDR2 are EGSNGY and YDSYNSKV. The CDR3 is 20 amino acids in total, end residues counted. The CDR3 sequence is CATWGPSIIIRNSLAVEQHF.

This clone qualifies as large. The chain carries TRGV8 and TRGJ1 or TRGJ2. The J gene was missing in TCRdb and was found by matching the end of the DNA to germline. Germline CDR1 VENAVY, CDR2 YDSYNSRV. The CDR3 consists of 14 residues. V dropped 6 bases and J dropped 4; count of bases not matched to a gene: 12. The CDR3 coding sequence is TGTGCCACCTGGATCCGCCGAGGGTATTATAAGAAACTCTTT. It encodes CATWIRRGYYKKLF.

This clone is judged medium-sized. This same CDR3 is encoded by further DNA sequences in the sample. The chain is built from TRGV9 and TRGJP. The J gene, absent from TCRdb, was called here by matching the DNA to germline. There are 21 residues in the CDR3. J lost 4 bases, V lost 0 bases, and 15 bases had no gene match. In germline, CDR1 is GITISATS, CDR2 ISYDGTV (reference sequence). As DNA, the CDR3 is TGTGCCTTGTGGGAGGTGGCGATACACTCTCCTCAAGAGTTGGGCAAAAAAATCAAGGTATTT. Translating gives CALWEVAIHSPQELGKKIKVF.

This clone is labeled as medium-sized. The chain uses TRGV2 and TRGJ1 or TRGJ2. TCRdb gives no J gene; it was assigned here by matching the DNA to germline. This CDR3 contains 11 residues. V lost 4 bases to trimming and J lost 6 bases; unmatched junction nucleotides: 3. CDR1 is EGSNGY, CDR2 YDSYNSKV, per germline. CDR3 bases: TGTGCCACCTGGGAGGGTTATAAGAAACTCTTT. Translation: CATWEGYKKLF.

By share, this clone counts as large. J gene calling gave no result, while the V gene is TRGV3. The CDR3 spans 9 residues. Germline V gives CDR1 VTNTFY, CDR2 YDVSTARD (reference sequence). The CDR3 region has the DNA TGTGCCACCTGGGACGTTAAACTCTTT. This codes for CATWDVKLF.

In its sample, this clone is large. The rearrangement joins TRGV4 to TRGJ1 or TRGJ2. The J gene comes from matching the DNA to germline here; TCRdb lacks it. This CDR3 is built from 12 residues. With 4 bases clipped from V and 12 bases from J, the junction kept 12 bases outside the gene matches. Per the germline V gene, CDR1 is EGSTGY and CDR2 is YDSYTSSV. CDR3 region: CATWDGLGWKLF. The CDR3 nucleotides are TGTGCCACCTGGGACGGGCTGGGGTGGAAACTCTTT.

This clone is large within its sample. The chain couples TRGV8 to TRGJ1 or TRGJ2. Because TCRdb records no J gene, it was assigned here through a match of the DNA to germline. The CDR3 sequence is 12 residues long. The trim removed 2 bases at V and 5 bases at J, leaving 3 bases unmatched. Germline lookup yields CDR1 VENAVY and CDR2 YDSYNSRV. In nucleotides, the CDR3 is TGTGCCACCTGGGATACGAATTATAAGAAACTCTTT. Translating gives CATWDTNYKKLF.

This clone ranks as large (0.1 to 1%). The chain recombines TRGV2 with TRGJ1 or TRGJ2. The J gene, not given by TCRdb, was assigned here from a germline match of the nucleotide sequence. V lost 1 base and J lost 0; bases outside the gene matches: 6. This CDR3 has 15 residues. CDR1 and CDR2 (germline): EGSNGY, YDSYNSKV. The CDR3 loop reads CATWDGWLNYYKKLF. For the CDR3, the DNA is TGTGCCACCTGGGACGGATGGTTGAATTATTATAAGAAACTCTTT.

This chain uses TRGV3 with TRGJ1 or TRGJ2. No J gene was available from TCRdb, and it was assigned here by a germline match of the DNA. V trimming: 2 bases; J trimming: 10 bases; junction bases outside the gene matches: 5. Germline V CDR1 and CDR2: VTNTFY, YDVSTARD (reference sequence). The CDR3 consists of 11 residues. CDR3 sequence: CATWDTHKKLF. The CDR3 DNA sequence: TGTGCCACCTGGGACACTCACAAGAAACTCTTT.

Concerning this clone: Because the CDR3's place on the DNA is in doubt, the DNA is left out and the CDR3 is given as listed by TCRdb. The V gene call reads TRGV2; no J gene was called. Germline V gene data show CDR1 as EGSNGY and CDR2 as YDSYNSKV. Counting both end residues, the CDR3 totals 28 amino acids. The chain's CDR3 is CATWDGLVVIGSRRLQKGLGFIVTSKTF.

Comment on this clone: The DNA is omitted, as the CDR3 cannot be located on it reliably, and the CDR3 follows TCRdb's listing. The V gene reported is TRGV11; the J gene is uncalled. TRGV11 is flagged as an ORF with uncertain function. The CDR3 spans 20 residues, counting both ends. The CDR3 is CTTVPAGLGTAAMFIYKKLF.

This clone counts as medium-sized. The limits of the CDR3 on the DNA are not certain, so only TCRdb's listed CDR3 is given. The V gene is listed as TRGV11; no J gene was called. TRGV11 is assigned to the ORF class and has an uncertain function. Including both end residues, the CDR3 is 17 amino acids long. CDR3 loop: CTTVPAGGYSSDWIKTF.

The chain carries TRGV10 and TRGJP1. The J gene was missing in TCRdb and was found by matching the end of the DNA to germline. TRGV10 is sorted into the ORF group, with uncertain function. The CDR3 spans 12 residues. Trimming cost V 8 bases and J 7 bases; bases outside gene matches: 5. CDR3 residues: CAAWDFGWFKIF. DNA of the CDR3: TGTGCTGCGTGGGATTTTGGTTGGTTCAAGATATTT.

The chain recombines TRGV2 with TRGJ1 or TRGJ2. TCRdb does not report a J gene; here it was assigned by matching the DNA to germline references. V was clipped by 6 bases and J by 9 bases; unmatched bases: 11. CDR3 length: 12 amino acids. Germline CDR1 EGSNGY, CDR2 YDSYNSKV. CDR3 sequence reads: CATWPLNRKKLF. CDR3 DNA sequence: TGTGCCACCTGGCCTTTGAACCGTAAGAAACTCTTT.

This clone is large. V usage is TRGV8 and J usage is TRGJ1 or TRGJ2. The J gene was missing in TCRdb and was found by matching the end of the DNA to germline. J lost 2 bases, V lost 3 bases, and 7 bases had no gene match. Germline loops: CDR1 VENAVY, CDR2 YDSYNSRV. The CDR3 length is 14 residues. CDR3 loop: CATWDETDYYKKLF. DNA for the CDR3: TGTGCCACCTGGGATGAAACGGATTATTATAAGAAACTCTTT.

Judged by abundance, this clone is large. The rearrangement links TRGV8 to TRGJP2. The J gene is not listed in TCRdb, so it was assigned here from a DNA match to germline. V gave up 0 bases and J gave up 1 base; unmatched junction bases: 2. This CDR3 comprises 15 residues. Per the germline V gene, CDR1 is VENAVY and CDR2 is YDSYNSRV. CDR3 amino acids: CATWDRRSSDWIKTF. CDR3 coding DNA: TGTGCCACCTGGGATAGGCGTAGTAGTGATTGGATCAAGACGTTT.